This is a list of T cell receptor beta chains from one sample in a study of blood T cell repertoires in COVID-19. TCRdb keeps only in-frame clones here, not all; method: immunoSEQ multiplex PCR. The sample has about 270,000 clones; around 89% are singletons. Sequencing was done on a sample of PBMCs or T cells enriched from blood (not recorded which). These receptors came from a woman aged 45-59 years who had recovered from COVID-19. Each CDR3 is given without its conserved first and last residue. A D gene is named only where the DNA matches it firmly.

TRBD1 | TRBV2 | ASCKDRDDEQY
TRBD2 | TRBV28 | ASSFTLAGGQHQETQY
- | TRBV12-2 | ASRLKNLAGGGGEQF
TRBD2 | TRBV7-9 | ASRTSGSDEQF
TRBD1 | TRBV29-1 | SVARQGENTEAF
- | TRBV28 | ASRPDSIQPQH
- | TRBV2 | ASNIKRADTQY
TRBD1 | TRBV15 | ATSRGLDRADTEAF
TRBD1 | TRBV15 | ATSSNRGPYQPQH
- | TRBV11-1 | ASSNPPGLNTEAF
- | TRBV28 | ASSLLNSASTDTQY
TRBD2 | TRBV6-4 | ASKALAGSDEQF
- | TRBV6-5 | ASRDSKATDTQY
- | TRBV5-1 | ASSQDSGANVLT
- | TRBV14 | ASSQDRGNSPLH
TRBD2 | TRBV3-1/TRBV3-2 | ASSQGFVGLAGYEQY
TRBD2 | TRBV7-3 | ASSPIRFLAGGPGNEQF
TRBD1 | TRBV6-4 | ASTGQGPPMGRGSYNEQF
- | TRBV19 | ASKQINQPQH
- | TRBV7-6 | ASSLGQGGEKLF